These 8 T cell receptor beta chains share one sample of origin, sequenced in a study of OX40 agonist ivuxolimab in advanced cancers. TCRdb's copy holds only in-frame clones and misses some; the assay was immunoSEQ multiplex PCR. Of around 82,000 clones in the sample, around 89% are singletons; the top ten hold approximately 0.45%. The sequencing here drew on CD4+ or CD8+ T cells sorted from blood, taken in a trial of the OX40 agonist ivuxolimab. Source of these receptors: an adult with an advanced solid tumor such as melanoma, head and neck, liver or kidney cancer.

This rearrangement joins TRBV9 to TRBJ2-5, with D perhaps being TRBD1 or TRBD2 (6 bases each). V shed 3 bases and J shed 2 bases, with 14 bases lying between them. This CDR3 is 15 amino acids long. The germline V gene encodes CDR1 SGDLS and CDR2 YYNGEE. CDR3 sequence reads: CASSGGAGPQETQYF. The DNA for the CDR3 is TGTGCCAGCAGCGGGGGGGCAGGACCACAAGAGACCCAGTACTTC.

The chain couples TRBV5-1 to TRBJ2-1; a weak D match, TRBD2 (6 bases). This CDR3 region has 16 residues. The V end was cut by 4 bases, the J end by 6 bases, with 20 bases between. Germline CDR1 is SGHRS and CDR2 is YFSETQ. The DNA of the CDR3 is TGCGCCAGCAGCGCAGAACCAGTGGGGGGAGCCAATGAGCAGTTCTTC. Its protein product is CASSAEPVGGANEQFF.

The gene calls are TRBV28 and TRBJ2-2, with TRBD1 identical over 9 bases. V lost 4 bases to trimming and J lost 5 bases; unmatched junction nucleotides: 8. Germline CDR1 MDHEN, CDR2 SYDVKM. The CDR3 length is 16 residues. The CDR3 is CASSSPGTGKTGELFF. Here the CDR3 DNA reads TGTGCCAGCAGTTCACCCGGGACAGGGAAAACCGGGGAGCTGTTTTTT.

The rearrangement joins TRBV19 to TRBJ1-2; D gene ambiguous. In germline, CDR1 is LNHDA, CDR2 SQIVND (reference sequence). This CDR3 is 14 amino acids long. Trimming removed 3 bases at V and 6 bases at J, with 14 bases between. The CDR3 region has the DNA TGTGCCAGTAGTATTAGCGCCCAGACGGATGGCTACACCTTC. This codes for CASSISAQTDGYTF.

The rearrangement links TRBV6-4 to TRBJ2-1; 8 nucleotides align to TRBD1. This CDR3 region has 15 residues. Trimming removed 4 bases from V and 3 bases from J; junction bases left unmatched: 5. CDR1 and CDR2 from the germline V gene are MRHNA and SNTAGT. This CDR3 is CASSATGGGYNEQFF. CDR3 nucleotide sequence: TGTGCCAGCAGTGCCACAGGGGGTGGCTACAATGAGCAGTTCTTC.

The CDR3 reads CASSLAGPSGAGELFF. CDR3 in DNA: TGTGCCAGTAGTCTTGCAGGCCCTAGTGGGGCCGGGGAGCTGTTTTTT. This chain connects TRBV19 to TRBJ2-2; no reliable D call. Germline assignment: CDR1 LNHDA and CDR2 SQIVND (reference sequence). The CDR3 has 16 amino acids. V lost 5 bases and J 6 bases, leaving 19 bases between the germline ends.

On this clone itself: It is likely a read error, because the conserved phenylalanine at the end of the CDR3 is missing. The chain joins TRBV11-2 to TRBJ1-6; D is perhaps TRBD1 (6 bases). CDR1 and CDR2 (germline): SGHAT, FQNNGV. The V gene lost 3 bases and the J gene lost 0 bases, with 18 bases spanning the gap. This CDR3 is 19 amino acids long. The CDR3 reads CASSFRAGDTISYNSPLHL. The CDR3 region has the DNA TGTGCCAGCAGCTTCAGGGCAGGGGACACGATCTCCTATAATTCACCCCTCCACCTT.

In DNA, the CDR3 is TGCGCCAGCAGCATTGGACAGCCCAATCAGCCCCAGCATTTT. This encodes CASSIGQPNQPQHF. The chain combines TRBV10-2 with TRBJ1-5, with D possibly TRBD1 on 6 matching bases. The V end lost 6 bases, the J end lost 3 bases, and 12 bases lay between the germline ends. This CDR3 has 14 amino acids. Germline assignment: CDR1 WSHSY and CDR2 SAAADI.